This TCR beta chain was documented in a study of human T cells and chemical hapten exposure. This CDR3 has 10 residues. Germline V gene lookup returns CDR1 WSHSY and CDR2 SAAADI. The ends were cut back, 6 bases at V and 4 bases at J, with 3 bases in the middle. Sample time point: pre-sensitization, week 0. Treatment described: therapeutic diphenylcyclopropenone sensitization with weekly scalp DPC. One entry per CDR3 protein results from TCRdb running MiXCR on the RACE reads. The data show 40,000 to 50,000 distinct CDR3 sequences, around 12% seen once. The sequences come from whole blood, collected in connection with sensitization to the hapten diphenylcyclopropenone (DPC). This clonotype originated in a woman aged 30 to 39 with alopecia areata. Some clones in this sample may be carry-over from other donors' samples. The chain joins TRBV10-2 to TRBJ1-1; D not certain. The CDR3 region has the DNA TGCGCCAGCAGGGGCACTGAAGCTTTCTTT. Protein: CASRGTEAFF.